This T cell receptor (beta chain) originates from a study of early T cells in non-severe SARS-CoV-2 infection. The overall study: Sequencing input comprised bulk RNA from unsorted whole blood; chain pairing was not available. Study results and limitations: VDJdb-based annotation leaned toward anti-spike CD8 responses and missed private and CD4 specificities.

Losses at the gene ends were 1 base for V and 2 bases for J; bases not matched to a gene: 5. CDR3 size: 16 residues. The V gene's germline CDR1 is SGHTA and CDR2 FQGNSA. Comments on this clonotype: Its target is unknown.

Attachment of unique molecular identifiers was made to individual cDNA molecules. TCRdb re-called the 5' RACE reads through MiXCR, storing one row per CDR3 protein. The sample has 50,000 to 70,000 distinct CDR3 sequences, roughly a tenth seen once. The genes are TRBV7-2 and TRBJ2-7, with 10 nucleotides matching TRBD2. The source of this sequence is an adult who was a healthcare worker with PCR-confirmed SARS-CoV-2 infection or an uninfected control (not recorded which). The sequencing input was whole blood. The CDR3 nucleotides are TGTGCCAGCAGCTTAGTAGCGGGGGGCGTTACCTACGAGCAGTACTTC. It yields the protein CASSLVAGGVTYEQYF.